The T cell receptor (beta chain) described here comes from a study of CD8 T cells in ankylosing spondylitis (TCRdb year 2017). Broadly, across the study: To find TCR variants linked to disease, the study profiled T cell receptor beta repertoires in ankylosing spondylitis patients and healthy donors. The full study cohort comprised about 23 ankylosing spondylitis patients and some 100 healthy donors. Peripheral blood was sampled, and synovial fluid was additionally collected from ankylosing spondylitis patients.

Taken from cysteine to phenylalanine, the CDR3 has 15 residues. Just CDR3 DNA is preserved here, 45 bases in frame from base 1. CDR1 MNHEY and CDR2 SVGEGT are derived from the germline V gene. The trim is 5 bases for V and 0 bases for J, with a gap of 8 bases between the germline ends. On this clonotype itself: Its antigen is unknown. No clone much larger than this one lies a single base away; base qualities are absent.

Findings and caveats that apply to the study as a whole: Significant enrichment of the disease-linked clones was reported in matched synovial fluid samples from ankylosing spondylitis patients. The disease-linked clones had a CD8+ phenotype and were found at relatively low frequencies in peripheral blood. A TCR beta motif of eight highly homologous amino acid variants appeared characteristic of blood from ankylosing spondylitis patients. Some motif variants had previously been reported in the synovial fluid and blood of reactive arthritis patients, which suggests shared mechanisms of disease initiation.

Instrument on record: Illumina HiSeq 2500. Quantitative 5'-RACE with molecular barcodes was used to prepare TCR beta libraries. As for the original processing: Disease-linked TCR variants were identified with a new computational method built on a probabilistic model of VDJ rearrangement. TCRdb reran the public reads through fastp at Q25 and MiXCR, keeping productive beta chains. Entries are consolidated by CDR3 protein sequence, retaining the most common genes and DNA. TCRdb's processing, not the authors' own work, is the source of the V and J calls. Within this sample are about 700,000 distinct CDR3 sequences, with around a fifth of them counted one time only. The ten biggest clones cover about 20% of the sample.

The specimen was blood, either unsorted or a sorted T cell fraction (not recorded which). Here the chain combines TRBV6-2 or TRBV6-3 and TRBJ2-6, with no reliable assignment of the D segment. The clonotype comes from a male donor with ankylosing spondylitis. The CDR3 protein sequence reads: CASSPISSGANVLTF. The DNA reads TGTGCCAGCAGTCCAATAAGCTCTGGGGCCAACGTCCTGACTTTC.